These 32 T cell receptor beta chains were all obtained from the same sample, sequenced in a study of blood T cell repertoires in COVID-19. This table comes from immunoSEQ multiplex PCR, and its TCRdb copy is limited to in-frame clones, with some not included. The data show approximately 170,000 clones, around four fifths seen once. Sequenced material: peripheral blood. These receptors were obtained from a woman aged 70 to 79 with COVID-19, enrolled during active disease.

This clone has just a few counts. V and J are TRBV10-3 and TRBJ2-7, with TRBD2 matching over 10 bases. This CDR3 is built from 14 residues. With 5 bases clipped from V and 5 bases from J, the junction kept 6 bases outside the gene matches. Germline CDR1 ENHRY, CDR2 SYGVKD. This CDR3 reads CAISSGTSDDEQYF. CDR3 nucleotides: TGTGCCATCAGTTCCGGGACTAGCGATGACGAGCAGTACTTC.

The chain has TRBV3-1 (or the pseudogene TRBV3-2) and TRBJ2-1; D perhaps matches TRBD2 (6 bases). Trimming removed 5 bases at V and 0 bases at J, with 17 bases between. Germline V CDR1 and CDR2: LGHDT, YNNKEL (reference sequence). The CDR3 extends over 17 amino acids. CDR3 bases: TGTGCCAGCAGCTATCTTAATAGCGGTTACTCCTACAATGAGCAGTTCTTC. Translating it yields CASSYLNSGYSYNEQFF.

V is TRBV6-6 and J is TRBJ1-1, with 7 bases lining up with TRBD1. V was pared by 7 bases and J by 5 bases, with 10 bases of the junction left unmatched. The CDR3 totals 14 residues. CDR1 is MNHNY and CDR2 is SVGAGI in the germline V gene (reference sequence). The CDR3 reads CASINPGGRTEAFF. The CDR3 region has the DNA TGTGCCAGCATAAACCCAGGGGGGCGAACTGAAGCTTTCTTT.

The chain joins TRBV4-2 to TRBJ1-1, with 9 nucleotides matching TRBD1. The germline CDR1 and CDR2 sequences are LGHNA and YNFKEQ. The CDR3 sequence is 15 residues long. Unmatched junction bases numbered 7, after V lost 3 bases and J lost 5 bases. The CDR3 region has the DNA TGTGCCAGCAGCCAGGGGACAGGGCTTGAGACTGAAGCTTTCTTT. Its protein is CASSQGTGLETEAFF.

For the CDR3, the DNA is TGTGCCAGTAGTATAACGACAGGGGGGTACAATGAGCAGTTCTTC. Protein: CASSITTGGYNEQFF. The chain carries TRBV19 and TRBJ2-1; 9 bases align to TRBD1. The junction had 3 bases not matched to a gene; V was cut back by 2 bases and J by 4 bases. The V gene's germline CDR1 is LNHDA and CDR2 SQIVND (reference sequence). CDR3 length: 15 residues.

The chain uses TRBV2 and TRBJ2-3; TRBD1 matches 9 bases. This CDR3 has 16 residues. Per the germline V gene, CDR1 is SNHLY and CDR2 is FYNNEI. J gave up 1 base and V 2 bases, and 4 bases lay outside the gene matches. CDR3 amino acids: CASSETQGAGTDTQYF. The CDR3 coding sequence is TGTGCCAGCAGTGAAACACAGGGGGCGGGCACAGATACGCAGTATTTT.

There are a few counts of this clone. V usage is TRBV28 and J usage is TRBJ2-5; D is undetermined. The germline V gene encodes CDR1 MDHEN and CDR2 SYDVKM. This CDR3 comprises 13 residues. Trimming pared 2 bases from V and 5 bases from J, leaving 9 bases between. This CDR3 reads CASSLGGFETQYF. The DNA for the CDR3 is TGTGCCAGCAGTTTAGGCGGTTTTGAGACCCAGTACTTC.

The sample holds a few counts of this clone. The genes are TRBV6-1 and TRBJ1-6, with 10 bases identical to TRBD1. CDR3 size: 16 residues. CDR1 and CDR2 from the germline V gene are MNHNS and SASEGT. V lost 2 bases, J lost 10 bases, and 8 bases stayed unmatched. CDR3 region: CASSEHVGTGDSPLHF. CDR3 bases: TGTGCCAGCAGTGAACATGTCGGGACAGGGGACTCACCCCTCCACTTT.

The V and J genes are TRBV7-9 and TRBJ1-2; the D gene is possibly TRBD1 (6 bases). Germline V gene data show CDR1 as SEHNR and CDR2 as FQNEAQ (reference sequence). This CDR3 contains 16 residues. The germline V and J ends were trimmed by 1 base and 4 bases, with 16 bases remaining between them. The CDR3 coding sequence is TGTGCCAGCAGCTTAGTAGGCCACAGGGTGAGCTATGGCTACACCTTC. Protein product: CASSLVGHRVSYGYTF. Full variable domain (outside the CDR3, taken from reference TRBV7-9 and TRBJ1-2): DTGVSQNPRHKITKRGQNVTFRCDPISEHNRLYWYRQTLGQGPEFLTYFQNEAQLEKSRLLSDRFSAERPKGSFSTLEIQRTEQGDSAMYLCASSLVGHRVSYGYTFGSGTRLTVV.

The genes are TRBV7-9 and TRBJ1-1; 7 bases are a match to TRBD1. V trimming: 5 bases; J trimming: 6 bases; junction bases outside the gene matches: 6. This CDR3 spans 13 amino acids. CDR1 and CDR2 (germline): SEHNR, FQNEAQ (reference sequence). The DNA for the CDR3 is TGTGCCAGCAGCAACAGGGGTCACGCTGAAGCTTTCTTT. Protein sequence: CASSNRGHAEAFF.

The chain recombines TRBV28 with TRBJ1-6, with D unresolved. The germline V gene has CDR1 MDHEN and CDR2 SYDVKM. Trimming shortened V by 8 bases and J by 2 bases, and 13 bases separated the two germline ends. The CDR3 spans 15 residues. CDR3 amino acids: CASSLVGAYNSPLHF. The CDR3 DNA is TGTGCCAGCTCACTGGTAGGAGCCTATAATTCACCCCTCCACTTT.

The chain has TRBV7-8 and TRBJ2-3; the match to TRBD1 covers 7 bases. The ends lost 4 bases at V and 2 bases at J; junction bases unmatched: 6. Germline-derived CDR1 and CDR2 are SGHVS and FQNEAQ. CDR3 length: 15 amino acids. CDR3 sequence reads: CASSSGTAYTDTQYF. The CDR3 DNA follows: TGTGCCAGCAGCTCGGGGACAGCCTACACAGATACGCAGTATTTT.

The chain carries TRBV14 and TRBJ1-1; D gene ambiguous. Germline CDR1 and CDR2: SGHDN and FVKESK. This CDR3 spans 13 amino acids. V gave up 2 bases and J gave up 6 bases, with 10 bases separating them. The CDR3 DNA follows: TGTGCCAGCAGCCAACAGTTCAACGCTGAAGCTTTCTTT. It translates to CASSQQFNAEAFF. The full variable domain, its missing parts supplied by reference TRBV14 and TRBJ1-1, is EAGVTQFPSHSVIEKGQTVTLRCDPISGHDNLYWYRRVMGKEIKFLLHFVKESKQDESGMPNNRFLAERTGGTYSTLKVQPAELEDSGVYFCASSQQFNAEAFFGQGTRLTVV.

The rearrangement links TRBV18 to TRBJ1-4; the D gene is possibly TRBD1 (5 bases). Germline V gene sequence: CDR1 KGHSH, CDR2 LQKENI. The CDR3 contains 14 residues. V dropped 2 bases and J dropped 8 bases, with 12 bases sitting between them. Here the CDR3 reads CASSPGPPGEKLFF. CDR3 nucleotides: TGTGCCAGCTCACCAGGGCCTCCAGGGGAAAAACTGTTTTTT.

This clone has only a few counts. This chain connects TRBV7-3 to TRBJ2-1, with 8 bases matching TRBD2. CDR1 and CDR2 from the germline V gene are SGHTA and FQGTGA. This CDR3 comprises 16 residues. Trimming removed 5 bases from V and 7 bases from J; junction bases left unmatched: 13. For the CDR3, the DNA is TGTGCCAGCAGCCCCCGAGCGGGGGTCTCCCGTAATGAGCAGTTCTTC. Translation gives CASSPRAGVSRNEQFF.

The J gene is TRBJ2-1, the V gene TRBV5-1, with D maybe TRBD1 (6 bases). The V gene lost 4 bases and the J gene lost 4 bases, with 15 bases spanning the gap. The CDR3 is made up of 15 amino acids. The germline V gene has CDR1 SGHRS and CDR2 YFSETQ. The CDR3 spells CASSNRAGGYNEQFF. Written as DNA, the CDR3 is TGCGCCAGCAGCAACAGGGCTGGGGGTTACAATGAGCAGTTCTTC.

The rearrangement links TRBV5-1 to TRBJ1-2; D is ambiguous. This CDR3 is 14 amino acids long. Germline V gene sequence: CDR1 SGHRS, CDR2 YFSETQ. The V gene lost 1 base and the J gene lost 5 bases, with 12 bases spanning the gap. The CDR3 spells CASSLIPEPYGYTF. CDR3 bases: TGCGCCAGCAGCTTGATTCCAGAACCTTATGGCTACACCTTC.

The chain has TRBV27 and TRBJ1-2, with D unresolved. This CDR3 is built from 12 residues. CDR1 and CDR2 from the germline V gene are MNHEY and SMNVEV (reference sequence). The germline V and J ends were trimmed by 5 bases and 11 bases, with 15 bases remaining between them. CDR3 region: CASSPKGTGYTF. The CDR3 DNA sequence: TGTGCCAGCAGTCCTAAGGGAACGGGGTACACCTTC.

The CDR3 DNA is TGTGCCAGCAGTTTAGGGGGGATGATCAGCAATCAGCCCCAGCATTTT. It yields the protein CASSLGGMISNQPQHF. V usage is TRBV28 and J usage is TRBJ1-5; D perhaps matches TRBD1 (5 bases). The CDR3 has 16 amino acids. CDR1 is MDHEN and CDR2 is SYDVKM in the germline V gene. The germline V and J ends were trimmed by 2 bases and 1 base, with 12 bases remaining between them.

The rearrangement uses TRBV28 and TRBJ2-7; 7 bases line up with TRBD1. The J segment lost 0 bases and the V segment lost 5 bases, leaving 10 bases of the junction unmatched. CDR1 is MDHEN, CDR2 SYDVKM, per germline. CDR3 length: 16 amino acids. The CDR3 here is CASSLPGQQSSYEQYV. CDR3 DNA sequence: TGTGCCAGCAGTCTTCCGGGACAGCAGAGCTCCTACGAGCAGTACGTC.

The gene calls are TRBV9 and TRBJ2-3; 7 positions agree with TRBD1. V was pared by 2 bases and J by 2 bases, with 8 bases of the junction left unmatched. The CDR3 is 16 residues long. Germline lookup yields CDR1 SGDLS and CDR2 YYNGEE. CDR3 residues: CASSVRPGQSTDTQYF. CDR3 DNA sequence: TGTGCCAGCAGCGTTAGGCCGGGACAGTCCACAGATACGCAGTATTTT.

The V gene is TRBV6-1, the J gene TRBJ2-1, with D unclear. CDR1 is MNHNS, CDR2 SASEGT, per germline. V was trimmed by 1 base and J by 4 bases, leaving 5 bases between them. This CDR3 comprises 13 residues. Here the CDR3 reads CASSEDRYNEQFF. CDR3 sequence (DNA): TGTGCCAGCAGTGAAGACAGATACAATGAGCAGTTCTTC.

The gene calls are TRBV5-1 and TRBJ2-5, with TRBD2 matching 15 bases. CDR3 size: 16 residues. The germline V gene encodes CDR1 SGHRS and CDR2 YFSETQ. V trimming: 4 bases; J trimming: 6 bases; junction bases outside the gene matches: 7. The CDR3 spells CASSPRTSGGAKTQYF. CDR3 nucleotide sequence: TGCGCCAGCAGCCCGAGGACTAGCGGGGGGGCGAAGACCCAGTACTTC.

This clone is a singleton in its sample. The gene calls are TRBV9 and TRBJ2-5, with a weak D call TRBD2 (6 bases). The V end lost 3 bases, the J end lost 7 bases, and 10 bases lay between the germline ends. Germline CDR1 SGDLS, CDR2 YYNGEE. The CDR3 length is 12 residues. The CDR3 reads CASSAAGGTQYF. The DNA for the CDR3 is TGTGCCAGCAGCGCAGCCGGGGGGACCCAGTACTTC.

The V call is TRBV5-6, the J call TRBJ1-5; D remains ambiguous. V gave up 2 bases and J gave up 6 bases, with 12 bases separating them. The CDR3 is made up of 14 amino acids. From germline, CDR1 is SGHDT and CDR2 YYEEEE. The CDR3 region is CASSFGNGGQPQHF. The CDR3 DNA is TGTGCCAGCAGCTTTGGTAATGGCGGTCAGCCCCAGCATTTT.

The chain has TRBV18 and TRBJ1-2; TRBD1 agrees at 9 bases. The CDR3 has 13 residues. V lost 5 bases to trimming and J lost 6 bases; unmatched junction nucleotides: 4. Germline assignment: CDR1 KGHSH and CDR2 LQKENI. The CDR3 nucleotides read TGTGCCAGCTCAGTACAGGGGGCCAATGGCTACACCTTC. Residues: CASSVQGANGYTF.

This clone was recorded a few times. The V gene is TRBV6-5, the J gene TRBJ2-1, with D unclear. Deletions cut 6 bases from V and 0 bases from J, with 9 bases between. The germline gives CDR1 MNHEY, CDR2 SVGAGI. The CDR3 sequence is 14 residues long. The CDR3 bases are TGTGCCAGCAGGCCCTTGAGCTCCTACAATGAGCAGTTCTTC. Its protein product is CASRPLSSYNEQFF.

The rearrangement links TRBV6-5 to TRBJ1-5, with 7 bases lining up with TRBD1. Germline CDR1 MNHEY, CDR2 SVGAGI. The CDR3 has 15 residues. The V gene end was trimmed by 2 bases and the J gene end by 4 bases; junction bases not matched to a gene: 5. The CDR3 DNA reads TGTGCCAGCAGTTACCGGGCAGGGGGGAATCAGCCCCAGCATTTT. Translated: CASSYRAGGNQPQHF.

The chain couples TRBV5-5 to TRBJ1-5, with 7 bases that match TRBD1. The CDR3 is made up of 14 amino acids. The junction had 4 bases not matched to a gene; V was cut back by 4 bases and J by 3 bases. The germline V gene encodes CDR1 SGHKS and CDR2 YYEKEE (reference sequence). CDR3 in amino acids: CASSKDRNNQPQHF. The CDR3 nucleotides read TGTGCCAGCAGCAAGGACAGGAACAATCAGCCCCAGCATTTT.

This chain links TRBV10-3 with TRBJ2-1; 8 bases match TRBD2. CDR1 ENHRY and CDR2 SYGVKD come from the germline V gene. Losses at the gene ends were 5 bases for V and 0 bases for J; bases not matched to a gene: 6. The CDR3 covers 16 residues. CDR3 loop: CAISTDLAGSYNEQFF. The CDR3 bases are TGTGCCATCAGTACCGATCTAGCGGGCTCCTACAATGAGCAGTTCTTC.

This clone was detected once. This chain connects TRBV9 to TRBJ2-5, with 8 positions matching TRBD1. J was trimmed by 4 bases and V by 2 bases; bases with no gene match: 1. The CDR3 spans 13 residues. Germline V gives CDR1 SGDLS, CDR2 YYNGEE. The CDR3, as DNA: TGTGCCAGCAGCGTGACAGGGGTAGAGACCCAGTACTTC. It yields the protein CASSVTGVETQYF.

V and J are TRBV12-2 and TRBJ2-1; the tabulated D call, TRBD2, remains unverified against the DNA. TRBV12-2 is a pseudogene. The CDR3 length is 18 residues. The CDR3 here is CASRLADNVSGRKHEQFF. DNA of the CDR3: TGTGCAAGTCGCTTAGCCGACAATGTAAGCGGGAGAAAACATGAGCAGTTCTTC.